This TCR beta chain was recovered during a study of blood T cell repertoires in COVID-19. Study-level information: The study drew acute and convalescent COVID-19 samples from the United States, Italy and Spain.

Trimming left V 8 bases short and J 11 bases short, with 28 bases between. The CDR3 runs to 16 residues. Germline CDR1 reads WSHSY; CDR2 reads SAAADI. Seattle patient enrollment occurred during active infection, with longitudinal follow-up thereafter. As handled by the study authors: Amplifying reference gene primers gave estimates of nucleated cell counts. Using immunoSEQ multiplex PCR, the repertoire was profiled, and TCRdb retains in-frame clones only, with some absent. For V, J and clone size, that table is used; D and trimming come from the DNA. The profile shows around 400,000 clones, approximately 87% of them singletons.

This sequence was found in a woman aged 55-75 years with COVID-19, enrolled during active disease. Sample: peripheral blood. This chain uses TRBV10-2 with TRBJ2-1, with D perhaps TRBD2 (6 bases). CDR3 sequence: CASGSPGREALEKQFF. In nucleotides, the CDR3 is TGCGCCAGCGGGTCCCCGGGAAGGGAGGCCTTAGAAAAGCAGTTCTTC.